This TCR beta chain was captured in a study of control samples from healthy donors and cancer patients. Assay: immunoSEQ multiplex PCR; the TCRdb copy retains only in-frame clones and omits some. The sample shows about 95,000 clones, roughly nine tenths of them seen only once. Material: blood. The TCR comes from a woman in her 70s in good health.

Written as DNA, the CDR3 is TGTGCCAGCAGGGGACAGGCCTCTAACTATGGCTACACCTTC. This sequence encodes CASRGQASNYGYTF. V is TRBV6-5 and J is TRBJ1-2; TRBD1 aligns across 8 bases. The V and J ends lost 6 bases and 0 bases, in that order; junction bases with no gene match: 3. Per the germline V gene, CDR1 is MNHEY and CDR2 is SVGAGI. The CDR3 sequence is 14 residues long.